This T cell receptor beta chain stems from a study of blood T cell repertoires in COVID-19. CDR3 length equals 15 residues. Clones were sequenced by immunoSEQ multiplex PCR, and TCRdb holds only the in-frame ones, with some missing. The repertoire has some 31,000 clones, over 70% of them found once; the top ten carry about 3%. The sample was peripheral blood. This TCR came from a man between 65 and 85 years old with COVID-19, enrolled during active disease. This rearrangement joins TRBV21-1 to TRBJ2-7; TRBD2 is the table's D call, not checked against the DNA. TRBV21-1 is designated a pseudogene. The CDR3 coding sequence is TGTGCCAGCAGCAAGCTAGCGGGAGGGCTCTACGAGCAGTACTTC. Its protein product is CASSKLAGGLYEQYF.